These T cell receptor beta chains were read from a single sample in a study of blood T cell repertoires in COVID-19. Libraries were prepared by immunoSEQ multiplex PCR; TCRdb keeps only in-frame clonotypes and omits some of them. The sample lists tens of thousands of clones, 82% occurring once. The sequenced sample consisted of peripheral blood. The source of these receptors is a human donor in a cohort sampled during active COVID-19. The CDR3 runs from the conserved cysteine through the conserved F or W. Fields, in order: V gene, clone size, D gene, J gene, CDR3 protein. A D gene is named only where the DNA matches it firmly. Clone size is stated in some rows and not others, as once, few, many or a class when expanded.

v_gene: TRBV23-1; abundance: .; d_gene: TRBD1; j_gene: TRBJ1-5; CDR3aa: CASSQSGQGSNQPQHF
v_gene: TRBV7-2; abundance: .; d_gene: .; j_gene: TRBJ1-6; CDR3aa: CASSLQGTRNNSPLHF
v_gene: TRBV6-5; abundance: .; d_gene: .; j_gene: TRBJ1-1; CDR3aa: CASRPPRNTEAFF
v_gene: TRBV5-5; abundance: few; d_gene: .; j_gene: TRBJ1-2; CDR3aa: CASSLGSYGYTF
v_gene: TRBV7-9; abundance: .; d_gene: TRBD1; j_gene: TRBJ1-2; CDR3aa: CASSSQQGAKGYTF
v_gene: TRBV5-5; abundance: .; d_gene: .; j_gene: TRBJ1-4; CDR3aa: CASSSLLGGQGGEKLFF
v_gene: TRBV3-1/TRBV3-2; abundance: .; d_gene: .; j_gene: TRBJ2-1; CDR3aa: CASSSTTGGRGNEQFF
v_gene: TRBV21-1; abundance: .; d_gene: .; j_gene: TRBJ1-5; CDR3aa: CASSKGGNQPQHF
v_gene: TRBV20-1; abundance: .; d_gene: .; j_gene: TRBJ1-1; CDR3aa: CSASEGGLGAFF
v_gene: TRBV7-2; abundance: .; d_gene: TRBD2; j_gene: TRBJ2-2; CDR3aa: CASSSRLAANTGELFF
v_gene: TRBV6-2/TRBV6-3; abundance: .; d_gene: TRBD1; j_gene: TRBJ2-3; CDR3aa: CASSRQGAGTDTQYF
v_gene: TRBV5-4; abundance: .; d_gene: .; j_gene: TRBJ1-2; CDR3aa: CASSRGGTVYGYTF
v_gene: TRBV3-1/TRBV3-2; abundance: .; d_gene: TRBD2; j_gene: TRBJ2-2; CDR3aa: CASSQSGLGIYRELFF
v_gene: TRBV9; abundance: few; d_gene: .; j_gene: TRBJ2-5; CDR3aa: CASSPAVGGETQYF
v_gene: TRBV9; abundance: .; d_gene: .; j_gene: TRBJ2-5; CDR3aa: CASSEGVTSETQYF
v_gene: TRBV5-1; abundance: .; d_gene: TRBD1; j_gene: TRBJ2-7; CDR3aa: CASNRGQTYEQYF
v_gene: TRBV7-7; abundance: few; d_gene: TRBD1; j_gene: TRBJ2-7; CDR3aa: CASSHQRGQGFEQYF
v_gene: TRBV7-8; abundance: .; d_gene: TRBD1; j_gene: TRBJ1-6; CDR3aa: CASSLVDRAGTPLHF
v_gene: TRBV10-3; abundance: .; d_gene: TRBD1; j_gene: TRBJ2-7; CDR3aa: CAISEVGQGAGEQYF
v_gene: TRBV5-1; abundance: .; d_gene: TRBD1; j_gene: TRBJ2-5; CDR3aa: CASSLDVGQAQTQYF
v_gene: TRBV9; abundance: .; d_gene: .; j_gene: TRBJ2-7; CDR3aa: CASSVGQAPSYEQYF
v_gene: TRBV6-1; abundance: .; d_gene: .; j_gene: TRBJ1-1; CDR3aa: CASSDPEVGTEAFF
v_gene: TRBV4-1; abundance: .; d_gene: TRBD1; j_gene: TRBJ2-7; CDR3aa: CASSHYRDRASYEQYF
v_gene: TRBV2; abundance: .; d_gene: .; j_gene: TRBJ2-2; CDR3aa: CASRQQNTGELFF
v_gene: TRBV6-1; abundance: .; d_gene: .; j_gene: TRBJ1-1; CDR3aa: CASSEAPDSEAFF
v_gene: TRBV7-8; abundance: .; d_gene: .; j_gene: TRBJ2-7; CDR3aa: CASSLGGSDEQYF
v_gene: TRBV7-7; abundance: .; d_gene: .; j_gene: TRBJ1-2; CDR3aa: CASAGPPGRGRGYTF
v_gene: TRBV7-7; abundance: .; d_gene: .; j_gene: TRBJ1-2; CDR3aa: CASSPYNLEDYGYTF
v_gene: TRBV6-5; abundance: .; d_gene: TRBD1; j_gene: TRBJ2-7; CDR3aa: CASSYGSETGTYEQYF
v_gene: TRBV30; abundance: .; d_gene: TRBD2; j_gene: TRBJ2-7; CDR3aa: CAWERGGWSEQYF
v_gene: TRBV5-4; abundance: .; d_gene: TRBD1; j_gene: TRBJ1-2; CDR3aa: CASSPPDRANYGYTF
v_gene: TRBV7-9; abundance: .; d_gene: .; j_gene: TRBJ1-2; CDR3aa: CASARGVENGYTF
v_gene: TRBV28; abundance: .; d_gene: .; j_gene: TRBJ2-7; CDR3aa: CASSLSGIYEQYF
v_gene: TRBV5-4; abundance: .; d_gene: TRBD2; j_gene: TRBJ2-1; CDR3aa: CASSFRLAGGVLSYNEQFF
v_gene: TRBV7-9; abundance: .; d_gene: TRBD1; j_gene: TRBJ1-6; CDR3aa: CASSRRTGDWSSPLHF
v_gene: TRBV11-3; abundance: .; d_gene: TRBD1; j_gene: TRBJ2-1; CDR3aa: CASSLTRGKNNEQFF
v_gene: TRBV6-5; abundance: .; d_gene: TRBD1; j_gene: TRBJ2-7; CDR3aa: CASSYSRQGQSYEQYF
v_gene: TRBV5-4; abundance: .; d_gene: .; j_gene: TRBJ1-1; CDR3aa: CASSSSAKINTEAFF
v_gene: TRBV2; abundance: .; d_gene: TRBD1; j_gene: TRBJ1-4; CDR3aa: CAGRQGRSEKLFF
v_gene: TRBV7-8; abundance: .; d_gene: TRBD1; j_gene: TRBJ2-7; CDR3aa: CASSLGGQESYEQYF
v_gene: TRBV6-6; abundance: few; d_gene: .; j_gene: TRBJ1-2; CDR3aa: CASSYSSSGENGYTF
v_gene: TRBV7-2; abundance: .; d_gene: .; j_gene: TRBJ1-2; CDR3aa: CASSLLAMEPANYGYTF
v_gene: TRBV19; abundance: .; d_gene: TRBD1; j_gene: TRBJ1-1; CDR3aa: CASSKGQRNTEAFF
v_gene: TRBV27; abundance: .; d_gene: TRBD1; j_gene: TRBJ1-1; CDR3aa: CASSFKTGGMNTEAFF
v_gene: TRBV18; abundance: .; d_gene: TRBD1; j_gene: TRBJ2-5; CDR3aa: CASSAVGQGQETQYF
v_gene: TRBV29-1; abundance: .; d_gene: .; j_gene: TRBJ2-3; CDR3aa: CSVEGAPDTQYF
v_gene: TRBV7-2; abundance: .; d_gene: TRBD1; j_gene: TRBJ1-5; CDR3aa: CASSLDRGYQPQHF
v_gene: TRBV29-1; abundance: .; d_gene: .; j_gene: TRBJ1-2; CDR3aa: CSVAGSHYGYTF
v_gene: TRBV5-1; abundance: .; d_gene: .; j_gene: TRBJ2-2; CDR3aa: CASSPPWRGRNGELFF